Listed below are T cell receptor beta chains from one sample, sequenced in a study of shared clonotypes between healthy human individuals. The repertoire was sequenced with immunoSEQ multiplex PCR; TCRdb's copy has only in-frame clones and lacks some. The sample consists of millions of clones, around nine tenths of them appearing once. Sequenced sample: naive CD4+ T cells sorted from blood. The receptors here all came from a man between 18 and 35 years old in good health. The conserved cysteine and the conserved F or W are not part of the CDR3 here.

v_call	cdr3_aa
TRBV7-6	ASSLTGTSGINTGELF
TRBV27	ASSSLLEQETQY
TRBV7-2	ASSSLAGGFEQY
TRBV5-1	ASSLEGGGNQPQH
TRBV21-1	ASSKGGVASYNSPLH
TRBV7-2	ASTSGGRADTQY
TRBV7-2	ASSSPAWAGDWNTEAF
TRBV7-2	ASSSGTKETQY
TRBV11-3	ASSLSGGVSYNEQF
TRBV6-4	ASREDRGREETQY
TRBV29-1	SVEETHRSTGELF
TRBV5-1	ASSSGEGYRDQY
TRBV7-9	ASSLAGGISEQY
TRBV19	ASSNRDRGRRDTEAF
TRBV6-5	ASTRQGAYNYGYT
TRBV2	ASSELSNQPQH
TRBV5-1	ASSVQGLANEKLF
TRBV7-9	ASSLASGLSGYT
TRBV6-6	ASSSDRSNEQF
TRBV11-3	ASSLGADSALH
TRBV6-5	ASSYQKSGEQY
TRBV5-4	ASSSGPFGSTDTQY
TRBV28	ASTYSSSYEQY
TRBV5-1	ASSFPGMREQY
TRBV28	ASSLPDRGYQPQH
TRBV6-5	ASSYLAGEFYEQY
TRBV10-2	ASSGRAGVNTEAF
TRBV7-9	ASSRAIHYEQY
TRBV28	ASSLAGQGDAEQY
TRBV25-1	ASSRGNEQY
TRBV7-2	ASSLGAPPTGELF
TRBV7-2	ASSSNRVQETQY